The rows below give T cell receptor beta chains drawn from one sample of a study of cytomegalovirus exposure and HLA in healthy donors. TCRdb keeps only in-frame clones here, not all; method: immunoSEQ multiplex PCR. The table includes some 140,000 clones, 70% to 80% detected once. The sample taken for sequencing was PBMCs. These receptor sequences come from a man in his thirties or forties in good health and CMV-seropositive. The CDR3 runs from the conserved cysteine through the conserved F or W. A D gene is named only where the DNA matches it firmly. Some rows have no size entry. The others give once, few or many, or a class for an expanded clone.

v_gene: TRBV4-1; abundance: once; j_gene: TRBJ2-5; d_gene: TRBD1; CDR3nt: TGCGCCAGCAGCCAAACGGGGACAGTCCAAGAGACCCAGTACTTC; CDR3aa: CASSQTGTVQETQYF
v_gene: TRBV7-2; abundance: NA; j_gene: TRBJ2-3; d_gene: NA; CDR3nt: TGTGCCAGCAGCTCGGGATTCAACTTCGCAGATACGCAGTATTTT; CDR3aa: CASSSGFNFADTQYF
v_gene: TRBV6-5; abundance: few; j_gene: TRBJ1-5; d_gene: TRBD1; CDR3nt: TGTGCCAGCAGTGGACAGGGGTACGATCAGCCCCAGCATTTT; CDR3aa: CASSGQGYDQPQHF
v_gene: TRBV28; abundance: once; j_gene: TRBJ1-2; d_gene: NA; CDR3nt: TGTGCCAGCAGCCTGACAGAGGGGGGGCATGGCTACACCTTC; CDR3aa: CASSLTEGGHGYTF
v_gene: TRBV10-2; abundance: few; j_gene: TRBJ2-7; d_gene: NA; CDR3nt: TGCGCCAGCCGCTTGGGACAAAGTACCTACGAGCAGTACTTC; CDR3aa: CASRLGQSTYEQYF
v_gene: TRBV2; abundance: NA; j_gene: TRBJ2-1; d_gene: NA; CDR3nt: TGTGCCAGCAGTGAGAGCGGAGGGAGTCAGTTCTTC; CDR3aa: CASSESGGSQFF
v_gene: TRBV6-5; abundance: once; j_gene: TRBJ1-1; d_gene: TRBD1; CDR3nt: TGTGCCAGCAGTACAGGGGGAATTACTGAAGCTTTCTTT; CDR3aa: CASSTGGITEAFF
v_gene: TRBV5-1; abundance: NA; j_gene: TRBJ2-7; d_gene: TRBD1; CDR3nt: TGCGCCAGCAGCTCGGTAAGGGACAGGGGGAAATACGAGCAGTACTTC; CDR3aa: CASSSVRDRGKYEQYF
v_gene: TRBV9; abundance: NA; j_gene: TRBJ1-4; d_gene: NA; CDR3nt: TGTGCCAGCAGCGTAGGAGGTGGAACTAATGAAAAACTGTTTTTT; CDR3aa: CASSVGGGTNEKLFF
v_gene: TRBV4-2; abundance: NA; j_gene: TRBJ1-2; d_gene: TRBD1; CDR3nt: TGTGCCAGCAGCCAAGCGCAAACAGGGGGTAATTATGGCTACACCTTC; CDR3aa: CASSQAQTGGNYGYTF
v_gene: TRBV7-9; abundance: NA; j_gene: TRBJ2-1; d_gene: TRBD1; CDR3nt: TGTTCCAGCAGAAACACAGGGGGAAGTGAGCAGTTCTTC; CDR3aa: CSSRNTGGSEQFF
v_gene: TRBV28; abundance: NA; j_gene: TRBJ2-7; d_gene: NA; CDR3nt: TGTGCCAGCAGTTTGTATACCTACGAGCAGTACTTC; CDR3aa: CASSLYTYEQYF
v_gene: TRBV10-3; abundance: few; j_gene: TRBJ1-1; d_gene: NA; CDR3nt: TGTGCCATCAGTGAATCGGGGACTGAAGCTTTCTTT; CDR3aa: CAISESGTEAFF
v_gene: TRBV19; abundance: NA; j_gene: TRBJ2-7; d_gene: TRBD1; CDR3nt: TGTGCCAGTAGTTGGACAGGGACCTCCTACGAGCAGTACTTC; CDR3aa: CASSWTGTSYEQYF
v_gene: TRBV5-1; abundance: NA; j_gene: TRBJ1-2; d_gene: NA; CDR3nt: TGCGCCAGCAGCCCCCTGGCTCGAGGGAACTATGGCTACACCTTC; CDR3aa: CASSPLARGNYGYTF
v_gene: TRBV14; abundance: NA; j_gene: TRBJ2-7; d_gene: NA; CDR3nt: TGTGCCAGCAGCCAAGATCTCAACAGTTACGAGCAGTACTTC; CDR3aa: CASSQDLNSYEQYF
v_gene: TRBV29-1; abundance: NA; j_gene: TRBJ2-5; d_gene: TRBD1; CDR3nt: TGCAGCGTTGAAATGGGACAGCTCCAAGAGACCCAGTACTTC; CDR3aa: CSVEMGQLQETQYF
v_gene: TRBV9; abundance: NA; j_gene: TRBJ2-3; d_gene: NA; CDR3nt: TGTGCCAGCAGCGTAGCAGGTTTCAGCACAGATACGCAGTATTTT; CDR3aa: CASSVAGFSTDTQYF
v_gene: TRBV9; abundance: once; j_gene: TRBJ2-5; d_gene: TRBD2; CDR3nt: TGTGCCAGCAGCGTATTTCGTTGGGGGGGTACAGCAGTTCACCAAGAGACCCAGTACTTC; CDR3aa: CASSVFRWGGTAVHQETQYF
v_gene: TRBV28; abundance: NA; j_gene: TRBJ1-4; d_gene: TRBD1; CDR3nt: TGTGCCAGCACCCAGGGGACAGGGGATAATGAAAAACTGTTTTTT; CDR3aa: CASTQGTGDNEKLFF
v_gene: TRBV9; abundance: NA; j_gene: TRBJ2-7; d_gene: NA; CDR3nt: TGTGCCAGCAGCGTGACAGTCTCCGAGAGAGAGCAGTACTTC; CDR3aa: CASSVTVSEREQYF
v_gene: TRBV19; abundance: NA; j_gene: TRBJ2-4; d_gene: TRBD1; CDR3nt: TGTGCCAGTAGTAGACAGGGTAGGTCCAAAAACATTCAGTACTTC; CDR3aa: CASSRQGRSKNIQYF
v_gene: TRBV25-1; abundance: NA; j_gene: TRBJ2-1; d_gene: NA; CDR3nt: TGTGCCCACAGGAAACCTAATTCCCCCAATGAGCAGTTCTTC; CDR3aa: CAHRKPNSPNEQFF
v_gene: TRBV10-3; abundance: NA; j_gene: TRBJ2-1; d_gene: NA; CDR3nt: TGTGCCATCAGTGAGTCGGCGGGAAGGCAGTTCTTC; CDR3aa: CAISESAGRQFF
v_gene: TRBV28; abundance: NA; j_gene: TRBJ1-1; d_gene: TRBD1; CDR3nt: TGTGCCAGCAGTTTTCTCCAGGGGGCGGGGGTCGTCACTGAAGCTTTCTTT; CDR3aa: CASSFLQGAGVVTEAFF
v_gene: TRBV14; abundance: NA; j_gene: TRBJ1-6; d_gene: TRBD1; CDR3nt: TGTGCCAGCAGCCAAGGGCTACCGGGACAGGGACGCTCCTATAATTCACCCCTCCACTTT; CDR3aa: CASSQGLPGQGRSYNSPLHF
v_gene: TRBV7-6; abundance: once; j_gene: TRBJ1-5; d_gene: NA; CDR3nt: TGTGCCAGCAGCTACAGGGACAATCAGCCCCAGCATTTT; CDR3aa: CASSYRDNQPQHF
v_gene: TRBV12-5; abundance: NA; j_gene: TRBJ1-4; d_gene: TRBD1; CDR3nt: TGTGCTAGTGGGGGGGGACCGGGACAGAAGACGTTCAAACCCGAAGATACAACTAATGAAAAACTGTTTTTT; CDR3aa: CASGGGPGQKTFKPEDTTNEKLFF
v_gene: TRBV6-1; abundance: NA; j_gene: TRBJ2-5; d_gene: TRBD1; CDR3nt: TGTGCCAGCAGTCACACAGGGGCCCAGTACTTC; CDR3aa: CASSHTGAQYF
v_gene: TRBV28; abundance: NA; j_gene: TRBJ2-5; d_gene: TRBD2; CDR3nt: TGTGCCAGCGTAGACCGAACTAGCGGGAGATCTCAGACCCAGTACTTC; CDR3aa: CASVDRTSGRSQTQYF
v_gene: TRBV19; abundance: NA; j_gene: TRBJ1-1; d_gene: TRBD1; CDR3nt: TGTGCCAGTAGTAAAGGGACAGGGACAATGAACACTGAAGCTTTCTTT; CDR3aa: CASSKGTGTMNTEAFF
v_gene: TRBV7-6; abundance: NA; j_gene: TRBJ2-5; d_gene: TRBD2; CDR3nt: TGTGCCAGCAGCTTAGCGGGAGGGAGGGAGACCCAGTACTTC; CDR3aa: CASSLAGGRETQYF
v_gene: TRBV10-3; abundance: NA; j_gene: TRBJ1-5; d_gene: NA; CDR3nt: TGTGCCATCAACAGCGGGGGAACGGGTCAGCCCCAGCATTTT; CDR3aa: CAINSGGTGQPQHF
v_gene: TRBV23-1; abundance: NA; j_gene: TRBJ1-1; d_gene: TRBD1; CDR3nt: TGCGCCAGCAGTCATCACAGGACAGGGGGTAGGAAGACTGAAGCTTTCTTT; CDR3aa: CASSHHRTGGRKTEAFF
v_gene: TRBV2; abundance: NA; j_gene: TRBJ1-2; d_gene: NA; CDR3nt: TGTGCCAGCACTAGCGACGCGGGGGCTTATGGCTACACCTTC; CDR3aa: CASTSDAGAYGYTF
v_gene: TRBV18; abundance: few; j_gene: TRBJ2-7; d_gene: NA; CDR3nt: TGTGCCAGCTCACCACAACAGCAGAGCTCCTACGAGCAGTACTTC; CDR3aa: CASSPQQQSSYEQYF
v_gene: TRBV10-1; abundance: once; j_gene: TRBJ2-3; d_gene: TRBD2; CDR3nt: TGCGCCAGCAGTGACGCCCGGACTAGCGGGGGGGATCCGCAGTATTTT; CDR3aa: CASSDARTSGGDPQYF
v_gene: TRBV27; abundance: NA; j_gene: TRBJ1-1; d_gene: NA; CDR3nt: TGTGCCAGCAGGCCTCTATTAACCATGAACACTGAAGCTTTCTTT; CDR3aa: CASRPLLTMNTEAFF
v_gene: TRBV27; abundance: NA; j_gene: TRBJ2-1; d_gene: TRBD2; CDR3nt: TGTGCCAGCAGTTTACTCTCGCGGGAGACGTTGTTCTTC; CDR3aa: CASSLLSRETLFF
v_gene: TRBV6-5; abundance: few; j_gene: TRBJ1-3; d_gene: NA; CDR3nt: TGTGCCAGCAGTTACATACGTGGTGGAGACACCATATATTTT; CDR3aa: CASSYIRGGDTIYF
v_gene: TRBV28; abundance: NA; j_gene: TRBJ1-2; d_gene: NA; CDR3nt: TGTGCCAGCAGTCCGTCTCTCACAGGGCTTCATGGCTACACCTTC; CDR3aa: CASSPSLTGLHGYTF
v_gene: TRBV7-2; abundance: NA; j_gene: TRBJ2-7; d_gene: NA; CDR3nt: TGTGCCAGCAGCTTAGCTTCCAGGCATGAGCAGTACTTC; CDR3aa: CASSLASRHEQYF
v_gene: TRBV14; abundance: NA; j_gene: TRBJ2-3; d_gene: NA; CDR3nt: TGTGCCAGCAGCCATTACCGGGACTGGGGCACAGATACGCAGTATTTT; CDR3aa: CASSHYRDWGTDTQYF
v_gene: TRBV9; abundance: NA; j_gene: TRBJ2-3; d_gene: TRBD2; CDR3nt: TGTGCCAGCAGCTCGCTAGCGGGAGGTACAGATACGCAGTATTTT; CDR3aa: CASSSLAGGTDTQYF
v_gene: TRBV7-3; abundance: NA; j_gene: TRBJ2-7; d_gene: TRBD1; CDR3nt: TGTGCCAGCAGCCGTGGGACAGGGCACTTCTACGAGCAGTACTTC; CDR3aa: CASSRGTGHFYEQYF
v_gene: TRBV6-5; abundance: NA; j_gene: TRBJ2-4; d_gene: TRBD1; CDR3nt: TGTGCCAGCAGTCCACGACAGGGCACCAAAAACATTCAGTACTTC; CDR3aa: CASSPRQGTKNIQYF
v_gene: TRBV9; abundance: NA; j_gene: TRBJ2-7; d_gene: TRBD1; CDR3nt: TGTGCCAGCAGCGTAGGGACAGGGGGGGACTACGAGCAGTACTTC; CDR3aa: CASSVGTGGDYEQYF
v_gene: TRBV13; abundance: NA; j_gene: TRBJ2-3; d_gene: NA; CDR3nt: TGTGCCAGCAGCTTAGAGCCAACCCGGGGGAGTACAGATACGCGGTATTTT; CDR3aa: CASSLEPTRGSTDTRYF
v_gene: TRBV11-3; abundance: NA; j_gene: TRBJ2-2; d_gene: NA; CDR3nt: TGTGCCAGTAAATCGAGGAGGGACACCGGGGAGCTGTTTTTT; CDR3aa: CASKSRRDTGELFF
v_gene: TRBV7-9; abundance: NA; j_gene: TRBJ1-1; d_gene: NA; CDR3nt: TGTGCCAGCAGCTTAGTCAGGGTGATGGGTGACACTGAAGCTTTCTTT; CDR3aa: CASSLVRVMGDTEAFF
v_gene: TRBV7-2; abundance: NA; j_gene: TRBJ2-3; d_gene: NA; CDR3nt: TGTGCCAGCAGCTTATCCGGGGGAGGTGGAGATACGCAGTATTTT; CDR3aa: CASSLSGGGGDTQYF
v_gene: TRBV14; abundance: NA; j_gene: TRBJ2-7; d_gene: NA; CDR3nt: TGTGCCAGCAGCCTTCTTGGGGACACCAACTACGAGCAGTACTTC; CDR3aa: CASSLLGDTNYEQYF